The entry that follows covers one T cell receptor (beta chain) sequence. The source of the sample is a study of blood T cell repertoires in COVID-19. Repertoires were generated with immunoSEQ multiplex PCR, while TCRdb's copy carries only in-frame clones and drops some. The repertoire holds some 250,000 clones, with 85% to 90% as singletons. The V gene's germline CDR1 is MNHEY and CDR2 SVGAGI. This CDR3 comprises 15 residues. V lost 8 bases to trimming and J lost 9 bases; unmatched junction nucleotides: 14. The source is a young woman with COVID-19, enrolled during active disease. The sample was peripheral blood. This chain links TRBV6-5 with TRBJ2-1, with 9 bases lining up with TRBD2. This CDR3 is CASVNYAGGLGEQFF. CDR3 nucleotide sequence: TGTGCCAGCGTAAATTATGCGGGGGGGTTGGGTGAGCAGTTCTTC.